Shown below are 6 T cell receptor beta chains from a single sample sequenced in a study of identical twins. One entry per CDR3 protein, called by TCRdb with MiXCR from the 5' RACE reads. The sample holds about 810,000 distinct CDR3 sequences, 12% seen once. The data also belong to a second study, concerning yellow fever vaccine responses in identical twins.

Source material: PBMCs. These receptors were taken from a woman aged 18-35 years in good health.

This clonotype was observed a few times. This chain connects TRBV29-1 to TRBJ2-1; TRBD1 might be the D (6 bases). Looked up from germline, CDR1 is SQVTM and CDR2 is ANQGSEA. The CDR3 has 11 amino acids. With 7 bases removed from V and 7 bases from J, the gap between germline ends came to 11 bases. CDR3 sequence: CSGIQGNEQFF. The CDR3 DNA reads TGCAGCGGGATACAGGGAAATGAGCAGTTCTTC.

The chain carries TRBV24-1 and TRBJ1-1; D not resolved. This CDR3 comprises 14 residues. Germline V gene sequence: CDR1 KGHDR, CDR2 SFDVKD. V was cut by 3 bases and J by 3 bases, with 10 bases left in between. The CDR3 coding sequence is TGTGCCACCAGTGATCGACCTAAAGACACTGAAGCTTTCTTT. Translated, it gives CATSDRPKDTEAFF.

For the CDR3, the DNA is TGTGCCACCAGCCACGGAAGCGGAAGCACAGATACGCAGTATTTT. Translation: CATSHGSGSTDTQYF. V gene TRBV24-1 combines with J gene TRBJ2-3, with a tentative D call TRBD2 (5 bases). The CDR3 has 15 residues. With 7 bases removed from V and 0 bases from J, the gap between germline ends came to 13 bases. Germline V gene lookup returns CDR1 KGHDR and CDR2 SFDVKD.

The chain employs TRBV24-1 and TRBJ2-5; 12 nucleotides align to TRBD1. J lost 5 bases, V lost 5 bases, and 8 bases had no gene match. Germline V lookup: CDR1 KGHDR, CDR2 SFDVKD. The CDR3 is 16 residues long. CDR3 loop: CATSAPLGQGAETQYF. CDR3 DNA sequence: TGTGCCACCAGTGCCCCCTTGGGACAGGGGGCCGAGACCCAGTACTTC.

This clonotype was observed a few times. This chain connects TRBV27 to TRBJ2-1, with a possible D match to TRBD1 (6 bases). CDR3 length equals 16 residues. With 6 bases removed from V and 2 bases from J, the gap between germline ends came to 17 bases. Germline-derived CDR1 and CDR2 are MNHEY and SMNVEV (reference sequence). The DNA of the CDR3 is TGTGCCAGCAGCTCTGTCCCCAACAGGGCCTACAATGAGCAGTTCTTC. This translates into CASSSVPNRAYNEQFF.

This clonotype has just a few counts. The chain uses TRBV18 and TRBJ2-1, with D possibly matching TRBD1 (5 bases). This CDR3 contains 16 residues. CDR1 and CDR2 from the germline V gene are KGHSH and LQKENI. V was shortened by 6 bases and J by 5 bases, with 20 bases between the two germline ends. CDR3 DNA sequence: TGTGCCAGCTCCACTCAGGGTAGCTTATCTAACAATGAGCAGTTCTTC. Encoded protein: CASSTQGSLSNNEQFF.